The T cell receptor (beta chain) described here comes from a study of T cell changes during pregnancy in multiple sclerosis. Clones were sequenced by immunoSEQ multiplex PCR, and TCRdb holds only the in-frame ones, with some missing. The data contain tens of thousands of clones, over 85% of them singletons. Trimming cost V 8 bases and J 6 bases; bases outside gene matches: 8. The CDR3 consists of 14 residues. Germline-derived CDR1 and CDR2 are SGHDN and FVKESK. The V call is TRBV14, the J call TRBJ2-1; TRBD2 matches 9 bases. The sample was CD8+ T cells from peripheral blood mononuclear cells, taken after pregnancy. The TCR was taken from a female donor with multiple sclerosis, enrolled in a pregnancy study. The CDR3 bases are TGTGCCAGCCTATCGGGACTAGCAGGCAATGAGCAGTTCTTC. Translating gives CASLSGLAGNEQFF.